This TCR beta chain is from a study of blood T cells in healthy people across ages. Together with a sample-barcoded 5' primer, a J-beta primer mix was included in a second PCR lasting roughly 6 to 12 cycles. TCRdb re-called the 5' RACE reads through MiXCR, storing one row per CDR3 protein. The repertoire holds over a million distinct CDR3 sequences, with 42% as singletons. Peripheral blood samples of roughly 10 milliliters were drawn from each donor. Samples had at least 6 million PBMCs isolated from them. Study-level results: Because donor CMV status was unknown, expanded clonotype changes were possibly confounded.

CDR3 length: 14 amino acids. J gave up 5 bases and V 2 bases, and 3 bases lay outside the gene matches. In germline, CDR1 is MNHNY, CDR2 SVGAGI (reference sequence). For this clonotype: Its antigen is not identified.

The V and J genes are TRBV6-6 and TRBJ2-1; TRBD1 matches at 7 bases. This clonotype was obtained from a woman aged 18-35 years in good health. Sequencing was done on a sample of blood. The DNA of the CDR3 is TGTGCCAGCAGTTACACACAGGGGAACAATGAGCAGTTCTTC. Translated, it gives CASSYTQGNNEQFF.